Listed here are 5 T cell receptor beta chains from one sample, sequenced in a study of blood T cells in healthy people across ages. A second about 7 to 11 cycle PCR used barcoded and J-beta primers. TCRdb called the 5' RACE reads again in MiXCR, with one record for every CDR3 protein. The sample contains approximately 850,000 distinct CDR3 sequences, roughly 60% of which appear only once. Sequencing was carried out using blood. The receptors stem from a young man in good health.

This chain connects TRBV20-1 to TRBJ2-1; D not certain. CDR1 is DFQATT and CDR2 is SNEGSKA in the germline V gene (reference sequence). The V and J ends lost 3 bases and 5 bases respectively, with 17 bases between them. The CDR3 contains 15 residues. The CDR3 DNA is TGCAGTGCTAGTCCCCCGGGTGGGCAGAACAATGAGCAGTTCTTC. Residues: CSASPPGGQNNEQFF.

A few counts support this clonotype. The V gene is TRBV11-2, the J gene TRBJ2-7; D is undetermined. Trimming cost V 1 base and J 3 bases, with 10 bases left between them. The germline V gene encodes CDR1 SGHAT and CDR2 FQNNGV. This CDR3 has 14 residues. In DNA form, the CDR3 reads TGTGCCAGCAGCTTAGGGGCGGAAGTCTACGAGCAGTACTTC. Protein product: CASSLGAEVYEQYF.

This chain connects TRBV5-1 to TRBJ2-1; no definite D call. The CDR3 is 12 amino acids. Germline lookup yields CDR1 SGHRS and CDR2 YFSETQ. V was trimmed by 0 bases and J by 15 bases, leaving 13 bases between them. CDR3 amino acids: CASSLDPRVLFF. CDR3 DNA: TGCGCCAGCAGCTTGGATCCTAGAGTCTTGTTCTTC.

The J gene is TRBJ1-2, the V gene TRBV29-1; TRBD1 matches at 8 bases. CDR3 length: 14 residues. Unmatched junction bases numbered 12, after V lost 7 bases and J lost 5 bases. The germline gives CDR1 SQVTM, CDR2 ANQGSEA. CDR3 DNA: TGCAGCGCAATTTCAGGACAGGGACAATATGGCTACACCTTC. Translating it yields CSAISGQGQYGYTF.

The genes are TRBV28 and TRBJ2-3, with 7 nucleotides matching TRBD2. V trimming: 0 bases; J trimming: 5 bases; junction bases outside the gene matches: 8. Germline V CDR1 and CDR2: MDHEN, SYDVKM. There are 16 residues in the CDR3. Written as DNA, the CDR3 is TGTGCCAGCAGTTTATGGGGTGGGGAGGGCCGAGATACGCAGTATTTT. Translated, it gives CASSLWGGEGRDTQYF.